This TCR beta chain stems from a study of cytotoxic CD8 clonotypes in ibrutinib-treated CLL. Study overall: The sample average was 255,043 productive templates and tens of thousands of productive rearrangements. Study outcomes and limitations: Clonality climbed at ibrutinib response, then dropped toward baseline at progression.

Clones were sequenced by immunoSEQ multiplex PCR, and TCRdb holds only the in-frame ones, with some missing. The sample has about 60,000 clones, roughly 54% seen once. This clone turned up a few times. Its antigen remains unknown. This receptor was obtained from a human donor with chronic lymphocytic leukemia. The sequencing here drew on PBMCs, taken at disease progression, from a patient treated with ibrutinib.

CDR3 sequence reads: CASSFPGTGANEQYF. CDR3 DNA sequence: TGTGCCAGCAGTTTTCCCGGGACAGGGGCGAACGAGCAGTACTTC. The rearrangement uses TRBV28 and TRBJ2-7; 10 bases map to TRBD1. Germline CDR1 reads MDHEN; CDR2 reads SYDVKM. Trimming removed 3 bases from V and 5 bases from J; junction bases left unmatched: 7. CDR3 size: 15 residues.